This T cell receptor (beta chain) was sequenced during a study of beta chain features in type 1 diabetes. Sequenced material consisted of expressed TCRB transcripts (all of the isolated RNA was reverse transcribed). The table came from immunoSEQ multiplex PCR; TCRdb's copy has only in-frame clones and leaves some out. The table shows about 360,000 clones, with roughly 12% occurring only once. Study conclusions and caveats: Insertion counts at VDJ junctions were lower in type 1 diabetes patients, who also showed more deletions there. Moderate yet significant TCRB CDR3 shortening was seen in Type 1 diabetes patients in all four CD4+ subsets. Comparison showed that naive, central memory and Treg TCRB repertoires appeared more similar among patients than among healthy donors.

The CDR3 runs 12 residues. The germline V gene encodes CDR1 MNHEY and CDR2 SVGAGI. V was pared by 0 bases and J by 8 bases, with 4 bases between. This clone was seen more than once but under ten times. What it binds is not known. Material: naive CD4+ T cells from blood. This sequence joins TRBV6-5 and TRBJ2-2; no clear D. The TCR sequence derives from a young woman with type 1 diabetes. In nucleotides, the CDR3 is TGTGCCAGCAGTTACTCGACAGGGGAGCTGTTTTTT. It translates to CASSYSTGELFF.